The 21 T cell receptor beta chains presented below share a single source sample, sequenced in a study of STAT5B mutations in CD4+ large granular lymphocyte leukemia (dated by TCRdb to 2022 to 2024). Library preparation employed the immunoSEQ multiplex PCR assay. As stored in TCRdb, this immuneACCESS dataset retains in-frame rearrangements with V and J assigned. A fraction of the clones does not appear; measured against another copy, unresolved V genes explain less than half of the discrepancy, and the remainder lacks a known reason. The sample table records 30,000 to 40,000 clones; less than 85% of these occur just once. The ten most abundant clones make up 7.1% of the sample. The sequenced sample was CD4+ T cells from blood buffy coats. The source of these receptors is a human donor in good health.

This chain joins TRBV29-1 and TRBJ2-7, with 7 bases aligning to TRBD1. This CDR3 has 13 amino acids. CDR1 is SQVTM, CDR2 ANQGSEA, per germline. Trimming cost V 6 bases and J 3 bases; bases outside gene matches: 8. CDR3 bases: TGCAGCGTGGGGGACAGAACCCACTACGAGCAGTACTTC. This gives the protein CSVGDRTHYEQYF.

This chain connects TRBV9 to TRBJ2-1, with D tentatively TRBD2 (6 bases). Between the trimmed V and J ends, which lost 0 bases and 8 bases, there was a span of 15 bases. CDR3 size: 15 residues. CDR1 is SGDLS and CDR2 is YYNGEE in the germline V gene. The CDR3 loop reads CASSVAAGAEYEQFF. CDR3 coding DNA: TGTGCCAGCAGCGTAGCAGCGGGTGCGGAGTATGAGCAGTTCTTC.

This clone was observed a single time. The genes are TRBV4-3 and TRBJ1-2; D perhaps matches TRBD1 (6 bases). Germline V CDR1 and CDR2: LGHNA, YSLEER. Trimming took 1 base from V and 8 from J, leaving 20 bases between them. The CDR3 runs 16 residues. The DNA of the CDR3 is TGCGCCAGCAGCCAAGCCAACCTGGGGGGGGGCTTAGGCTACACCTTC. Protein: CASSQANLGGGLGYTF.

This chain links TRBV5-6 with TRBJ1-1; TRBD1 is a possible D gene (5 bases). The CDR3 is made up of 15 amino acids. Trimming removed 0 bases from V and 9 bases from J, with 18 bases in between. Germline CDR1 SGHDT, CDR2 YYEEEE. The CDR3, as DNA: TGTGCCAGCAGCTTGGGGGGCCAGGGAGTGGAGCAAGCTTTCTTT. It specifies CASSLGGQGVEQAFF.

This CDR3 reads CASRGQGAINEKLFF. The CDR3 nucleotides are TGTGCCAGCAGGGGACAGGGGGCCATTAATGAAAAACTGTTTTTT. The chain recombines TRBV2 with TRBJ1-4, with 12 bases identical to TRBD1. Germline V CDR1 and CDR2: SNHLY, FYNNEI. The CDR3 is 15 residues long. With V trimmed by 6 bases and J by 4 bases, 3 bases remained unmatched.

The rearrangement joins TRBV11-3 to TRBJ1-1; D gene ambiguous. CDR1 and CDR2 (germline): SGHNT, YENEEA. Trimming shortened V by 7 bases and J by 0 bases, and 15 bases separated the two germline ends. The CDR3 is 15 amino acids. The CDR3 DNA sequence: TGTGCCAGCAAAAGCCAGCAGGCCTTGAACACTGAAGCTTTCTTT. Translating gives CASKSQQALNTEAFF.

The rearrangement uses TRBV11-2 and TRBJ1-1; possible D gene TRBD1, 6 bases. This CDR3 is 14 amino acids long. Germline V gene lookup returns CDR1 SGHAT and CDR2 FQNNGV. The V end lost 0 bases, the J end lost 6 bases, and 11 bases lay between the germline ends. The CDR3 region is CASSLDTGRPEAFF. CDR3 sequence (DNA): TGTGCCAGCAGCTTAGATACAGGGAGACCTGAAGCTTTCTTT.

The chain links TRBV7-2 to TRBJ2-2; 11 nucleotides line up with TRBD2. V shed 6 bases, J shed 7 bases, and the junction held 13 bases outside the gene matches. The CDR3 has 17 amino acids. Germline V gene data show CDR1 as SGHTA and CDR2 as FQGNSA. CDR3 DNA: TGTGCCAGCAGACGGGGGGGGCTAGCGGGAGGTGGCGGGGAGCTGTTTTTT. Translation: CASRRGGLAGGGGELFF.

The CDR3 here is CASSSPSSTGLKTQYF. The CDR3 DNA follows: TGTGCCAGCAGCTCACCATCCTCGACAGGGTTGAAGACCCAGTACTTC. The gene calls are TRBV7-9 and TRBJ2-5; 7 nucleotides match TRBD1. Germline CDR1 reads SEHNR; CDR2 reads FQNEAQ (reference sequence). This CDR3 contains 16 residues. The V and J ends lost 4 bases and 6 bases, in that order; junction bases with no gene match: 14. Filled out from reference TRBV7-9 and TRBJ2-5, the complete variable domain reads DTGVSQNPRHKITKRGQNVTFRCDPISEHNRLYWYRQTLGQGPEFLTYFQNEAQLEKSRLLSDRFSAERPKGSFSTLEIQRTEQGDSAMYLCASSSPSSTGLKTQYFGPGTRLLVL.

The chain links TRBV29-1 to TRBJ1-4; 7 positions agree with TRBD1. This CDR3 has 12 residues. The trim removed 7 bases at V and 7 bases at J, leaving 6 bases unmatched. Germline-derived CDR1 and CDR2 are SQVTM and ANQGSEA. The CDR3 nucleotides are TGCAGCGCCCAGGGGGTTAGTGAAAAACTGTTTTTT. Protein: CSAQGVSEKLFF.

The J gene is TRBJ2-1, the V gene TRBV5-8; 9 nucleotides match TRBD2. This CDR3 spans 16 amino acids. The trim removed 0 bases at V and 7 bases at J, leaving 8 bases unmatched. Germline V CDR1 and CDR2: SGHTS, YDEGEE. For the CDR3, the DNA is TGTGCCAGCAGCTTGGACGTAGCGGGAGCGGGGAATGAGCAGTTCTTC. Translation: CASSLDVAGAGNEQFF.

The chain joins TRBV7-2 to TRBJ2-5, with TRBD2 matching over 8 bases. This CDR3 region has 15 residues. Trimming took 3 bases from V and 4 from J; bases not matched to a gene: 7. Germline-derived CDR1 and CDR2 are SGHTA and FQGNSA. CDR3 region: CASSFSGAVGETQYF. As DNA, the CDR3 is TGTGCCAGCAGCTTTAGCGGGGCGGTCGGAGAGACCCAGTACTTC.

The chain couples TRBV5-1 to TRBJ2-1; 7 bases match TRBD2. The CDR3 totals 15 residues. Germline-derived CDR1 and CDR2 are SGHRS and YFSETQ. Trimming removed 0 bases from V and 15 bases from J; junction bases left unmatched: 15. This CDR3 reads CASSLAGLAEGQAFF. In nucleotides, the CDR3 is TGCGCCAGCAGCTTGGCCGGCCTAGCGGAGGGCCAAGCGTTCTTC.

This chain uses TRBV15 with TRBJ2-5; 11 nucleotides line up with TRBD2. This CDR3 has 18 amino acids. V dropped 0 bases and J dropped 2; count of bases not matched to a gene: 8. Germline V gives CDR1 LNHNV, CDR2 YYDKDF (reference sequence). CDR3 sequence: CATSRDSPRLAGQETQYF. The CDR3 bases are TGTGCCACCAGCAGAGATTCCCCTAGACTAGCGGGACAAGAGACCCAGTACTTC.

V is TRBV5-1 and J is TRBJ1-4; D is uncertain. Per germline, CDR1 SGHRS and CDR2 YFSETQ. This CDR3 region has 14 residues. V gave up 2 bases and J gave up 5 bases, with 10 bases separating them. The CDR3 bases are TGCGCCAGCAGCTTCGGGAGAGCCAATGAAAAACTGTTTTTT. It translates to CASSFGRANEKLFF.

This clone came up a few times. The J gene is TRBJ1-4, the V gene TRBV5-4; no reliable D call. The germline V gene has CDR1 SGHNT and CDR2 YYREEE (reference sequence). Trimming took 0 bases from V and 0 from J, leaving 3 bases between them. The CDR3 covers 14 residues. The CDR3 protein is CASSLGSTNEKLFF. The CDR3 nucleotides are TGTGCCAGCAGCTTGGGTTCAACTAATGAAAAACTGTTTTTT. The whole variable domain, filled in from reference TRBV5-4 and TRBJ1-4, reads ETGVTQSPTHLIKTRGQQVTLRCSSQSGHNTVSWYQQALGQGPQFIFQYYREEENGRGNFPPRFSGLQFPNYSSELNVNALELDDSALYLCASSLGSTNEKLFFGSGTQLSVL.

This chain joins TRBV19 and TRBJ1-4, with D perhaps matching TRBD1 (6 bases). V was clipped by 9 bases and J by 5 bases, with 10 bases between them. The CDR3 loop spans 12 amino acids. CDR1 and CDR2 from the germline V gene are LNHDA and SQIVND (reference sequence). The CDR3 DNA reads as TGTGCCAGCGGGGGCTGGAATGAAAAACTGTTTTTT. As protein: CASGGWNEKLFF.

This chain connects TRBV7-2 to TRBJ1-4; TRBD1 matches at 9 bases. The CDR3 runs 16 residues. V was pared by 1 base and J by 7 bases, with 7 bases of the junction left unmatched. The germline gives CDR1 SGHTA, CDR2 FQGNSA. CDR3 DNA: TGTGCCAGCAGCTTAGTTATGGGGACAGGGCTTGAAAAACTGTTTTTT. This translates into CASSLVMGTGLEKLFF.

The V gene is TRBV5-6, the J gene TRBJ1-2; 7 bases agree with TRBD1. V dropped 0 bases and J dropped 8; count of bases not matched to a gene: 7. Germline V gene data show CDR1 as SGHDT and CDR2 as YYEEEE. This CDR3 contains 14 residues. The CDR3 sequence is CASSLDRGPGGYTF. Written as DNA, the CDR3 is TGTGCCAGCAGCTTGGATAGGGGGCCGGGCGGCTACACCTTC.

There are a few counts of this clone. The V gene is TRBV2, the J gene TRBJ1-2, with 8 bases lining up with TRBD1. The CDR3 spans 12 residues. With 9 bases clipped from V and 5 bases from J, the junction kept 5 bases outside the gene matches. CDR1 is SNHLY, CDR2 FYNNEI, per germline. This CDR3 is CASRTGIYGYTF. The CDR3 nucleotides read TGTGCCAGTAGGACAGGGATTTATGGCTACACCTTC.

This clone showed up just a few times. J is TRBJ2-1 and V is TRBV27; D is unclear. Germline loops: CDR1 MNHEY, CDR2 SMNVEV (reference sequence). Trimming took off 3 bases at V and 5 bases at J, with 8 bases between the two ends. The CDR3 sequence is 13 residues long. The CDR3 DNA reads as TGTGCCAGCAGTTTTGGGCCGAACAATGAGCAGTTCTTC. This encodes CASSFGPNNEQFF.